The text below deals with one T cell receptor (beta chain). At one boundary the junction diverges from the germline segment, which might be a read error. This sample stems from a study of metastatic and nonmetastatic thyroid tumors. The CDR3 is 16 residues long. Germline assignment: CDR1 MRHNA and CDR2 SNTAGT. MiXCR was used by TCRdb to re-call the PCR reads. The repertoire holds approximately 25,000 clones, with 15% as singletons. Patients were all untreated before their thyroid surgery. The chain joins TRBV6-4 to TRBJ2-2; 12 bases align to TRBD2. The receptor was isolated from a male donor with papillary thyroid cancer or a benign thyroid nodule (not recorded which). Some clones in this sample may be carry-over from other donors' samples. Material: blood. CDR3 nucleotides: TGTGCCAGCAGTTACTCGACTAGCGGGGGTGCCGGTGAGCTGTTTTTT. This encodes CASSYSTSGGAGELFF.